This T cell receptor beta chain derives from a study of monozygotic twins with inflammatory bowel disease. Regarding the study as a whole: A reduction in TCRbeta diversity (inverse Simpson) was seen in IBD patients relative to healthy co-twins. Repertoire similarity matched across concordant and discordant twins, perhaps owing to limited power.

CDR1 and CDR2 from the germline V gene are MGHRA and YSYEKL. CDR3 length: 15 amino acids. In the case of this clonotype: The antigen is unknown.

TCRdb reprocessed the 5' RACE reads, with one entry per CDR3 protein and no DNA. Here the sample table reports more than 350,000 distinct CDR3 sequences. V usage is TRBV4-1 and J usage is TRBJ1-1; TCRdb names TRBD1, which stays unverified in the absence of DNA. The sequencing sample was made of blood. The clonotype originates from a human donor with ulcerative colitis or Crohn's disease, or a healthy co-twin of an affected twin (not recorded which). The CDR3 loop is CASSQLPAGDTEAFF.